This T cell receptor beta chain was observed in a study of blood T cell repertoires in COVID-19. Authors' methods: Counts of nucleated cells, estimated from reference gene primer amplification, were obtained. Method: immunoSEQ multiplex PCR; TCRdb's copy keeps in-frame clones and lacks some. The D gene and trimming were derived from the DNA, and the V and J assignments and clone size from that table. This table has about 440,000 clones, around 90% appearing once. Per germline, CDR1 MNHEY and CDR2 SVGAGI. Between the trimmed V and J ends, which lost 4 bases and 1 base, there was a span of 8 bases. The CDR3 extends over 14 amino acids. The age range of participants was 18 to 89 years, with residence in more than 20 US areas.

The TCR comes from a woman aged 18 to 35 with acute COVID-19. The V gene is TRBV6-5, the J gene TRBJ2-1; D not certain. Sequencing was performed on PBMCs or T cells enriched from blood (not recorded which). The CDR3 loop is CASSLIGSYNEQFF. DNA of the CDR3: TGTGCCAGCAGTTTAATCGGTTCCTACAATGAGCAGTTCTTC.